The 20 T cell receptor beta chains reported below all come from one sample, sequenced in a study of T-cell reconstitution after alpha-beta-depleted transplantation in children. Unique molecular identifiers were used in preparing the TCRbeta library. Using its own MiXCR run on the PCR reads, TCRdb lists one record per CDR3 protein. This table holds 530,000 or so distinct CDR3 sequences, about a quarter found once. This sample comprised PBMCs, obtained before TCRalphabeta/CD19-depleted stem cell transplant. These receptors all stem from a boy under two years old with Wiskott-Aldrich syndrome, due to receive a stem cell transplant.

This clonotype was seen only a few times. The chain carries TRBV24-1 and TRBJ2-1; D unresolved. From germline, CDR1 is KGHDR and CDR2 SFDVKD. V lost 0 bases to trimming and J lost 9 bases, with 5 bases between them. The CDR3 loop spans 12 amino acids. This CDR3 is CATSDLAGEQFF. The CDR3 coding sequence is TGTGCCACCAGTGATTTGGCTGGTGAGCAGTTCTTC.

The J gene is TRBJ2-3, the V gene TRBV5-1; D may be TRBD2 (6 bases). Between the trimmed V and J ends, which lost 1 base and 2 bases, there was a span of 8 bases. The CDR3 covers 14 residues. Germline lookup yields CDR1 SGHRS and CDR2 YFSETQ. CDR3 sequence reads: CASSLWRDTDTQYF. As DNA, the CDR3 is TGCGCCAGCAGCTTGTGGCGGGACACAGATACGCAGTATTTT.

This clonotype was detected a few times. V is TRBV5-1 and J is TRBJ2-4; 7 bases are a match to TRBD1. CDR3 size: 15 residues. Germline assignment: CDR1 SGHRS and CDR2 YFSETQ. The J segment lost 2 bases and the V segment lost 0 bases, leaving 2 bases of the junction unmatched. CDR3 DNA sequence: TGCGCCAGCAGCTTGGCAGGGGGAACCAAAAACATTCAGTACTTC. Amino acids: CASSLAGGTKNIQYF.

The count of this clonotype is one. V usage is TRBV4-2 and J usage is TRBJ2-3; a possible D gene is TRBD2 (5 bases). Germline assignment: CDR1 LGHNA and CDR2 YNFKEQ. Trimming took off 3 bases at V and 2 bases at J, with 12 bases between the two ends. The CDR3 totals 15 residues. The CDR3 is CASSQRVSYTDTQYF. The CDR3 DNA sequence: TGTGCCAGCAGCCAGAGGGTCTCTTACACAGATACGCAGTATTTT.

This clonotype was counted a few times. This rearrangement joins TRBV29-1 to TRBJ2-4; 11 positions match TRBD1. Germline trimming cut 5 bases from V and 2 bases from J; bases unmatched to any gene: 8. Looked up from germline, CDR1 is SQVTM and CDR2 is ANQGSEA. This CDR3 spans 16 amino acids. The CDR3: CSVFSGDRGTKNIQYF. CDR3 bases: TGCAGCGTTTTTTCTGGGGACAGGGGGACCAAAAACATTCAGTACTTC. Full variable domain (remainder filled in from reference TRBV29-1 and TRBJ2-4): SAVISQKPSRDICQRGTSLTIQCQVDSQVTMMFWYRQQPGQSLTLIATANQGSEATYESGFVIDKFPISRPNLTFSTLTVSNMSPEDSSIYLCSVFSGDRGTKNIQYFGAGTRLSVL.

The J gene is TRBJ2-1, the V gene TRBV20-1, with 8 bases aligning to TRBD2. J gave up 2 bases and V 6 bases, and 3 bases lay outside the gene matches. The germline V gene has CDR1 DFQATT and CDR2 SNEGSKA (reference sequence). This CDR3 is built from 13 residues. The CDR3 nucleotides read TGCAGTGCGGGTAGCGGGGCCTACAATGAGCAGTTCTTC. Translating it yields CSAGSGAYNEQFF.

This chain joins TRBV18 and TRBJ2-5; D remains ambiguous. Trimming left V 2 bases short and J 4 bases short, with 8 bases between. The CDR3 length is 13 residues. Germline assignment: CDR1 KGHSH and CDR2 LQKENI. The CDR3 spells CASSPGWAETQYF. The DNA for the CDR3 is TGTGCCAGCTCACCAGGGTGGGCAGAGACCCAGTACTTC.

The chain uses TRBV6-1 and TRBJ2-1; D not resolved. The germline CDR1 and CDR2 sequences are MNHNS and SASEGT. The ends were cut back, 3 bases at V and 13 bases at J, with 10 bases in the middle. The length of the CDR3 is 11 residues. In DNA, the CDR3 is TGTGCCAGCAGTGAGAGGATCCCACAGTTCTTC. Its protein is CASSERIPQFF.

The rearrangement uses TRBV28 and TRBJ2-1; 8 bases agree with TRBD2. The CDR3 is 14 amino acids. Germline assignment: CDR1 MDHEN and CDR2 SYDVKM. Trimming took 3 bases from V and 7 from J; bases not matched to a gene: 5. CDR3 region: CASSFRTSWNEQFF. In nucleotides, the CDR3 is TGTGCCAGCAGTTTTAGGACTAGCTGGAATGAGCAGTTCTTC.

The gene calls are TRBV12-3 or TRBV12-4 and TRBJ2-2, with TRBD1 matching 8 bases. The ends lost 6 bases at V and 2 bases at J; junction bases unmatched: 5. The CDR3 has 15 residues. In DNA form, the CDR3 reads TGTGCCAGCAGCGTTGACAGGGGCAACACCGGGGAGCTGTTTTTT. Amino acids: CASSVDRGNTGELFF.

The CDR3 reads CASSRDLQGNSPLHF. The CDR3, as DNA: TGCGCCAGCAGCCGGGACCTCCAGGGGAATTCACCCCTCCACTTT. The gene calls are TRBV5-1 and TRBJ1-6; D might be TRBD1 (6 bases). The germline V gene has CDR1 SGHRS and CDR2 YFSETQ. This CDR3 is built from 15 residues. V was trimmed by 4 bases and J by 7 bases, leaving 15 bases between them. Based on the CDR3 plus reference TRBV5-1 and TRBJ1-6, the full variable domain is KAGVTQTPRYLIKTRGQQVTLSCSPISGHRSVSWYQQTPGQGLQFLFEYFSETQRNKGNFPGRFSGRQFSNSRSEMNVSTLELGDSALYLCASSRDLQGNSPLHFGNGTRLTVT.

The V call is TRBV5-1, the J call TRBJ1-2; D not certain. Germline CDR1 is SGHRS and CDR2 is YFSETQ. The CDR3 runs to 14 residues. Trimming removed 4 bases at V and 0 bases at J, with 10 bases between. CDR3 residues: CASSPGASNYGYTF. In DNA, the CDR3 is TGCGCCAGCAGCCCAGGCGCCTCTAACTATGGCTACACCTTC.

The chain is built from TRBV11-3 and TRBJ2-1, with D tentatively TRBD1 (6 bases). The CDR3 totals 13 residues. Trimming pared 5 bases from V and 7 bases from J, leaving 12 bases between. The germline V gene encodes CDR1 SGHNT and CDR2 YENEEA. CDR3 protein: CASSHREGNEQFF. The CDR3 DNA sequence: TGTGCCAGCAGCCACAGGGAAGGGAATGAGCAGTTCTTC. Looking up the rest from reference TRBV11-3 and TRBJ2-1 gives the full variable domain: EAGVVQSPRYKIIEKKQPVAFWCNPISGHNTLYWYLQNLGQGPELLIRYENEEAVDDSQLPKDRFSAERLKGVDSTLKIQPAELGDSAVYLCASSHREGNEQFFGPGTRLTVL.

This clonotype has only a few counts. The genes are TRBV10-3 and TRBJ1-5; 8 nucleotides align to TRBD1. Germline lookup yields CDR1 ENHRY and CDR2 SYGVKD. This CDR3 is built from 11 residues. J lost 6 bases, V lost 9 bases, and 1 base had no gene match. The CDR3 coding sequence is TGTGCCATGCAGGGGGCTCAGCCCCAGCATTTT. Translating gives CAMQGAQPQHF.

In its sample, this clonotype was seen a few times. The chain joins TRBV28 to TRBJ2-5; 7 positions match TRBD1. The CDR3 length is 14 residues. The germline CDR1 and CDR2 sequences are MDHEN and SYDVKM. The V segment lost 5 bases and the J segment 2 bases; nucleotides outside the gene matches: 5. The DNA of the CDR3 is TGTGCCAGCAGTCCTCGGGACAGACAAGAGACCCAGTACTTC. This codes for CASSPRDRQETQYF.

This clonotype was counted between two and nine times. V is TRBV18 and J is TRBJ2-7, with D unresolved. The V gene's germline CDR1 is KGHSH and CDR2 LQKENI. V lost 0 bases to trimming and J lost 4 bases, with 10 bases between them. The CDR3 spans 14 residues. The CDR3 DNA sequence: TGTGCCAGCTCACCACCGGCAGGCTTATACGAGCAGTACTTC. It encodes CASSPPAGLYEQYF.

This clonotype was picked up a small number of times. For the CDR3, the DNA is TGTGCCATCAGTGACCCGACTAGCGCCGCCAGGGATGAGCAGTTCTTC. The encoded protein is CAISDPTSAARDEQFF. This chain joins TRBV10-3 and TRBJ2-1; 8 bases agree with TRBD2. This CDR3 region has 16 residues. The junction had 12 bases not matched to a gene; V was cut back by 3 bases and J by 8 bases. The V gene's germline CDR1 is ENHRY and CDR2 SYGVKD.

This sequence joins TRBV28 and TRBJ2-1; perhaps TRBD2 as D (6 bases). Germline V gene data show CDR1 as MDHEN and CDR2 as SYDVKM. The CDR3 covers 16 residues. Deletions cut 5 bases from V and 7 bases from J, with 21 bases between. The CDR3 nucleotides read TGTGCCAGCAGTCCCGCTGGACCAGCGGGTAATAATGAGCAGTTCTTC. Encoded protein: CASSPAGPAGNNEQFF. Drawing the rest from reference TRBV28 and TRBJ2-1, the complete variable domain is DVKVTQSSRYLVKRTGEKVFLECVQDMDHENMFWYRQDPGLGLRLIYFSYDVKMKEKGDIPEGYSVSREKKERFSLILESASTNQTSMYLCASSPAGPAGNNEQFFGPGTRLTVL.

This clonotype occurred a few times. The chain carries TRBV24-1 and TRBJ2-1; maybe TRBD2 (5 bases). Per germline, CDR1 KGHDR and CDR2 SFDVKD. Trimming left V 1 base short and J 10 bases short, with 7 bases between. The CDR3 has 12 residues. The CDR3 is CATSDLEREQFF. CDR3 sequence (DNA): TGTGCCACCAGTGATTTAGAGCGGGAGCAGTTCTTC.

This clonotype showed up just a few times. V is TRBV14 and J is TRBJ2-1; tentatively, D is TRBD2 (6 bases). The CDR3 is made up of 15 amino acids. Germline loops: CDR1 SGHDN, CDR2 FVKESK. The V end was cut by 6 bases, the J end by 0 bases, with 12 bases between. CDR3 nucleotide sequence: TGTGCCAGCAGGAAGAGCGGGTCCTCCTACAATGAGCAGTTCTTC. Protein product: CASRKSGSSYNEQFF.